This T cell receptor (beta chain) is from a study of blood T cells in healthy people across ages. Primed by a sample-barcoded 5' primer and a J-beta primer mix, a second PCR proceeded for about 7 to 11 cycles. From the 5' RACE reads, TCRdb called clonotypes with MiXCR, one entry per CDR3 protein. The sample lists roughly 800,000 distinct CDR3 sequences, roughly 64% occurring once. The TCR sequence derives from a man under 40 in good health. Specimen: blood.

The CDR3 nucleotides read TGCAGCGCGGAGGGGCAGGCTTACAATGAGCAGTTCTTC. It codes for CSAEGQAYNEQFF. The V gene is TRBV29-1, the J gene TRBJ2-1; perhaps TRBD2 as D (6 bases). The CDR3 consists of 13 residues. Germline V gives CDR1 SQVTM, CDR2 ANQGSEA. Trimming cost V 7 bases and J 4 bases, with 14 bases left between them.